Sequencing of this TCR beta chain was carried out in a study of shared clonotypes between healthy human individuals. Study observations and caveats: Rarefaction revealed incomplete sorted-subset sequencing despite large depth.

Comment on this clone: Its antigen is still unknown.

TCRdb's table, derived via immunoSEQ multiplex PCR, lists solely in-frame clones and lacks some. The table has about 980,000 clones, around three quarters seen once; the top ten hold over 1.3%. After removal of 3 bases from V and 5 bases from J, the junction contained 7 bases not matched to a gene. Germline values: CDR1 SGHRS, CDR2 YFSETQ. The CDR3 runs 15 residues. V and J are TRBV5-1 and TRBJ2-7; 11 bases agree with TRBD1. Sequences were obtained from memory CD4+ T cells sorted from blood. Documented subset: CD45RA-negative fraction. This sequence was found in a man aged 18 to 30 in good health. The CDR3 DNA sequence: TGCGCCAGCAGCTCGGGGACAGGGGGACACAACGAGCAGTACTTC. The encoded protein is CASSSGTGGHNEQYF.